The clone carrying this TCR beta chain was recorded once. The assay ran at deep level. The material for each subset, its genomic DNA, was split evenly across several immunoSEQ plates. Data came from immunoSEQ multiplex PCR; TCRdb stores just in-frame clones and leaves some out. The sample contains about 2.3 million clones, 85% to 95% of which appear only once. CDR3 length: 16 amino acids. The V and J ends lost 0 bases and 3 bases respectively, with 15 bases between them. Looked up from germline, CDR1 is LNHNV and CDR2 is YYDKDF (reference sequence). This record comes from a study of shared clonotypes between healthy human individuals. Study at large: Those who served as donors were a couple of women and a few men between the ages of 18 and 49.

In the CD4+ fraction, cells were divided into CD45RA+ naive and CD45RA-negative memory subsets. The sample consisted of naive CD4+ T cells from PBMCs. Subset denoted: CD45RA+ positively selected. The gene calls are TRBV15 and TRBJ2-7; tentative D call: TRBD1 (6 bases). The receptor comes from a young man in good health. Some clones in this sample may be carry-over from other donors' samples. The CDR3 protein is CATSRDQGTAYYEQYF. The CDR3 DNA follows: TGTGCCACCAGCAGAGATCAGGGGACGGCGTACTACGAGCAGTACTTC.